The rows below give T cell receptor beta chains drawn from one sample of a study of T cell repertoires in cytomegalovirus infection. These receptors' antigens are unknown. TCRdb re-analysed the reads in MiXCR, keeping a single row per CDR3 protein. The data contain some 500,000 distinct CDR3 sequences, roughly 42% of them singletons. The sample in question was cultured PBMCs, obtained from culture after CMV antigen stimulation. The receptor source for this set is a human donor in good health (CMV status not recorded). Some clones in this sample may be carry-over from other donors' samples. CDR3s include the opening cysteine and the closing phenylalanine or tryptophan. Each record gives: clone size, D gene, V gene, J gene, CDR3 length, CDR3 protein, CDR3 DNA. D genes are given only for firm matches. The size field is filled for only some rows; it gives once, few, many or a size class.

few	TRBD1	TRBV12-3/TRBV12-4	TRBJ1-1	14	CASNSGTVGTEAFF	TGTGCCAGCAATTCCGGGACAGTGGGGACTGAAGCTTTCTTT
.	.	TRBV27	TRBJ1-5	14	CASSSGSTGQPQHF	TGTGCCAGCAGTTCGGGGAGTACAGGGCAGCCCCAGCATTTT
.	TRBD1	TRBV4-1	TRBJ1-2	15	CASSQGQGSSYGYTF	TGCGCCAGCAGCCAAGGACAGGGATCCTCCTATGGCTACACCTTC
few	TRBD1	TRBV12-3/TRBV12-4	TRBJ1-6	16	CASSLGQATSLSPLHF	TGTGCCAGCAGTTTGGGACAGGCCACCTCCCTGTCACCCCTCCACTTT
.	.	TRBV29-1	TRBJ2-3	15	CSVEASLRSTDTQYF	TGCAGCGTTGAAGCTTCTTTAAGGTCCACAGATACGCAGTATTTT
.	.	TRBV7-2	TRBJ2-3	16	CASSLNGGAHTDTQYF	TGTGCCAGCAGCTTAAATGGCGGGGCACACACAGATACGCAGTATTTT
many	.	TRBV7-2	TRBJ2-3	17	CASSSQPPGAGTDTQYF	TGTGCCAGCAGCTCCCAACCCCCAGGGGCAGGCACAGATACGCAGTATTTT
.	TRBD1	TRBV28	TRBJ1-6	16	CASRLSGQGVRSPLHF	TGTGCCAGCAGACTCAGTGGACAGGGTGTACGTTCACCCCTCCACTTT
.	.	TRBV4-1	TRBJ1-6	15	CASSSGASYDSPLHF	TGCGCCAGCAGCTCCGGGGCATCCTACGACTCACCCCTCCACTTT
.	.	TRBV7-4	TRBJ2-3	16	CASSTDWGDLSYTQYF	TGTGCCAGCAGTACGGACTGGGGGGATCTATCGTATACGCAGTATTTT
.	.	TRBV5-4	TRBJ2-1	15	CASSGGRRNGNEQFF	TGTGCCAGCAGCGGGGGACGGCGGAACGGCAATGAGCAGTTCTTC
.	TRBD1	TRBV6-6	TRBJ2-1	16	CASSRSPQGAYNEQFF	TGTGCCAGCAGTAGGTCGCCCCAGGGGGCCTACAATGAGCAGTTCTTC
.	.	TRBV7-6	TRBJ2-5	16	CASSLSGVGGRETQYF	TGTGCCAGCAGCTTATCGGGGGTAGGGGGACGGGAGACCCAGTACTTC
.	.	TRBV5-1	TRBJ2-3	15	CASSPGGIRTDTQYF	TGCGCCAGCAGCCCCGGTGGGATCCGCACAGATACGCAGTATTTT
.	.	TRBV19	TRBJ2-6	20	CASSIGGRTVTWSGANVLTF	TGTGCCAGTAGTATAGGAGGCCGGACGGTGACTTGGTCTGGGGCCAACGTCCTGACTTTC
few	.	TRBV12-3/TRBV12-4	TRBJ2-7	13	CASSVDKAYEQYF	TGTGCCAGCAGTGTTGACAAAGCCTACGAGCAGTACTTC
.	TRBD1	TRBV2	TRBJ1-6	16	CASWARGGDPNSPLHF	TGTGCCAGCTGGGCCAGGGGGGGGGACCCTAATTCACCCCTCCACTTT
.	.	TRBV28	TRBJ2-7	14	CASCTTVSSYEQYF	TGTGCCAGCTGCACGACGGTTAGCTCCTACGAGCAGTACTTC
few	TRBD2	TRBV6-2/TRBV6-3	TRBJ2-2	18	CASSYGGTSESIVEELFF	TGTGCCAGCAGTTACGGCGGGACTAGCGAGTCCATTGTCGAGGAGCTGTTTTTT
.	TRBD1	TRBV20-1	TRBJ1-2	14	CSASFGRGRGGYTF	TGCAGTGCTAGTTTTGGCAGGGGGCGCGGGGGCTACACCTTC
.	TRBD2	TRBV20-1	TRBJ2-3	16	CSASARTSGSVRTQYF	TGCAGTGCTAGCGCACGTACTAGCGGAAGCGTACGTACGCAGTATTTT
few	.	TRBV5-4	TRBJ1-1	12	CASSFTGIEAFF	TGTGCCAGCAGCTTCACAGGGATCGAAGCTTTCTTT
.	TRBD1	TRBV12-3/TRBV12-4	TRBJ1-1	15	CASSLQTGLITEAFF	TGTGCCAGCAGTCTCCAGACAGGGTTGATCACTGAAGCTTTCTTT
.	.	TRBV4-1	TRBJ2-7	14	CASSQESRGAEQYF	TGCGCCAGCAGCCAAGAGAGTAGAGGGGCCGAGCAGTACTTC
few	TRBD2	TRBV2	TRBJ2-4	16	CASSSTTSGEGNIQYF	TGTGCCAGCAGTTCTACTACTAGCGGTGAAGGAAACATTCAGTACTTC
.	.	TRBV6-6	TRBJ2-7	11	CAVTGPYEQYF	TGTGCCGTGACAGGACCCTACGAGCAGTACTTC
.	TRBD2	TRBV12-3/TRBV12-4	TRBJ2-5	20	CASSYLPLAGGLEGLVSQYF	TGTGCCAGCAGCTACCTGCCACTAGCGGGAGGCCTGGAGGGCCTCGTAAGCCAGTACTTC
.	TRBD1	TRBV6-5	TRBJ1-2	14	CASSYGTGAVGYTF	TGTGCCAGCAGTTACGGGACAGGGGCTGTTGGCTACACCTTC
few	.	TRBV7-2	TRBJ1-2	14	CASSLGGSLYGYTF	TGTGCCAGCAGCTTGGGGGGTTCCCTCTATGGCTACACCTTC
.	.	TRBV7-2	TRBJ2-1	14	CASSSTGSYNEQFF	TGTGCCAGCAGCTCAACAGGAAGTTACAATGAGCAGTTCTTC